The present entry profiles one TCR beta chain with its context. This sample is drawn from a study of control samples from healthy donors and cancer patients. CDR3 length: 14 amino acids. Trimming stripped 1 base from V and 4 bases from J, with 10 bases between. Per the germline V gene, CDR1 is LNHDA and CDR2 is SQIVND (reference sequence). Clones were sequenced by immunoSEQ multiplex PCR, and TCRdb holds only the in-frame ones, with some missing. The sample records about 75,000 clones, about 93% being singletons. The receptor was isolated from a woman aged 35 to 49 in good health. The sequencing input was blood. The V and J genes are TRBV19 and TRBJ2-5; tentative D call: TRBD2 (5 bases). In DNA, the CDR3 is TGTGCCAGTAGTATAGGCTCGGGGATAGAGACCCAGTACTTC. It specifies CASSIGSGIETQYF.